These 27 T cell receptor beta chains came from one sample sequenced in a study of shared clonotypes between healthy human individuals. TCRdb's copy holds only in-frame clones and misses some; the assay was immunoSEQ multiplex PCR. This sample has about 680,000 clones, with under 95% found just once. Positively selected for CCR7, the CD45RO-negative cells used as naive CD8 cells excluded terminally differentiated effector memory CD45RA+ cells. Sequencing input: naive CD8+ T cells sorted from blood. These receptors were obtained from a man aged 30-40 years in good health.

CDR3 in amino acids: CASSLRGVEQYF. DNA of the CDR3: TGTGCCAGCAGCTTAAGAGGTGTCGAGCAGTACTTC. The V gene is TRBV7-9, the J gene TRBJ2-7; D remains unclear. This CDR3 spans 12 amino acids. Germline V gene data show CDR1 as SEHNR and CDR2 as FQNEAQ (reference sequence). V lost 2 bases and J 6 bases, leaving 8 bases between the germline ends.

This chain connects TRBV18 to TRBJ2-3, with D perhaps matching TRBD1 (6 bases). V lost 2 bases and J 1 base, leaving 13 bases between the germline ends. The CDR3 is 16 amino acids. From germline, CDR1 is KGHSH and CDR2 LQKENI. The CDR3 nucleotides read TGTGCCAGCTCACCATTCGGATCAGGGGGCACAGATACGCAGTATTTT. Its translation: CASSPFGSGGTDTQYF.

CDR3 sequence: CASSAREVVTGANEQFF. CDR3 in DNA: TGTGCCAGCAGCGCCCGTGAAGTAGTTACGGGGGCGAATGAGCAGTTCTTC. This sequence joins TRBV9 and TRBJ2-1; D may match TRBD1 or TRBD2 (6 bases each). Trimming stripped 3 bases from V and 7 bases from J, with 23 bases between. The CDR3 runs 17 residues. Germline CDR1 SGDLS, CDR2 YYNGEE.

The chain couples TRBV6-5 to TRBJ2-1; 8 nucleotides agree with TRBD2. CDR3 length: 15 amino acids. The V gene's germline CDR1 is MNHEY and CDR2 SVGAGI. With V trimmed by 4 bases and J by 7 bases, 9 bases remained unmatched. The DNA of the CDR3 is TGTGCCAGCAGTTCTCGGGAGGGGATCTTTAATGAGCAGTTCTTC. It codes for CASSSREGIFNEQFF.

Of note for this clone: Distinct nucleotide sequences in the sample also encode this CDR3. The chain carries TRBV20-1 and TRBJ2-1; D is uncertain. The CDR3 consists of 11 residues. Trimming shortened V by 3 bases and J by 7 bases, and 7 bases separated the two germline ends. From germline, CDR1 is DFQATT and CDR2 SNEGSKA (reference sequence). In DNA form, the CDR3 reads TGCAGTGCTAGTCCTGTAAATGAGCAGTTCTTC. Amino acid sequence: CSASPVNEQFF.

The V call is TRBV6-6, the J call TRBJ2-1; D possibly uses TRBD1 or TRBD2 (6 bases each). Trimming removed 9 bases at V and 7 bases at J, with 13 bases between. Per germline, CDR1 MNHNY and CDR2 SVGAGI (reference sequence). This CDR3 has 12 residues. The CDR3 protein is CASLGGGNEQFF. The CDR3 DNA is TGTGCCAGTCTCGGAGGGGGGAATGAGCAGTTCTTC.

This chain joins TRBV2 and TRBJ2-7, with D maybe TRBD1 (6 bases). Looked up from germline, CDR1 is SNHLY and CDR2 is FYNNEI. The CDR3 has 14 residues. The germline V and J ends were trimmed by 2 bases and 3 bases, with 11 bases remaining between them. The CDR3 DNA is TGTGCCAGCAGTGAATTTCAGGGGAACTACGAGCAGTACTTC. Translation: CASSEFQGNYEQYF.

The gene calls are TRBV7-2 and TRBJ2-1, with D possibly being TRBD1 (6 bases). Per the germline V gene, CDR1 is SGHTA and CDR2 is FQGNSA. Trimming took off 6 bases at V and 0 bases at J, with 15 bases between the two ends. The CDR3 consists of 16 residues. CDR3 region: CASRPYRESSYNEQFF. The CDR3 DNA sequence: TGTGCCAGCAGACCGTACAGGGAGAGCTCCTACAATGAGCAGTTCTTC.

This chain joins TRBV6-1 and TRBJ2-6; D gene unclear. The CDR3 is made up of 15 amino acids. Trimming cost V 6 bases and J 0 bases, with 9 bases left between them. In germline, CDR1 is MNHNS, CDR2 SASEGT. CDR3 nucleotide sequence: TGTGCCAGCAGCGAGACAATCTCTGGGGCCAACGTCCTGACTTTC. It translates to CASSETISGANVLTF.

This chain connects TRBV29-1 to TRBJ1-1, with D unresolved. This CDR3 has 11 amino acids. Trimming took 5 bases from V and 11 from J, leaving 15 bases between them. Germline V gene lookup returns CDR1 SQVTM and CDR2 ANQGSEA. CDR3 sequence (DNA): TGCAGCGTTTTGCTTACCTACGGGGCTTTCTTT. Encoded protein: CSVLLTYGAFF.

The CDR3 DNA follows: TGCAGCGTTGCGCGGCAGGGGGCTAAGGACGAGCAGTACTTC. Protein product: CSVARQGAKDEQYF. The gene calls are TRBV29-1 and TRBJ2-7, with 8 nucleotides matching TRBD1. The CDR3 totals 14 residues. Germline CDR1 and CDR2: SQVTM and ANQGSEA. The J segment lost 5 bases and the V segment lost 4 bases, leaving 10 bases of the junction unmatched.

The chain joins TRBV20-1 to TRBJ2-7, with a weak D call TRBD2 (6 bases). V lost 6 bases to trimming and J lost 6 bases, with 12 bases between them. CDR1 is DFQATT and CDR2 is SNEGSKA in the germline V gene (reference sequence). This CDR3 has 11 amino acids. The CDR3 DNA sequence: TGCAGTGCCCGGCAGGGAGGCGAGCAGTACTTC. This translates into CSARQGGEQYF.

This sequence joins TRBV11-3 and TRBJ2-7, with D possibly called TRBD1 or TRBD2 (5 bases each). Germline V gene lookup returns CDR1 SGHNT and CDR2 YENEEA. V shed 1 base and J shed 9 bases, with 16 bases lying between them. The CDR3 length is 14 residues. CDR3 amino acids: CASSLAGTDQRQYF. The CDR3 DNA reads TGTGCCAGCAGCTTAGCCGGGACGGACCAAAGGCAGTACTTC.

This clone was observed once. J is TRBJ1-2 and V is TRBV10-3, with D maybe TRBD1 (5 bases). The V end lost 7 bases, the J end lost 8 bases, and 14 bases lay between the germline ends. The CDR3 runs to 12 residues. Per the germline V gene, CDR1 is ENHRY and CDR2 is SYGVKD. The CDR3 is CAITVAGVGYTF. The DNA for the CDR3 is TGTGCCATCACGGTGGCGGGGGTCGGCTACACCTTC.

The gene calls are TRBV19 and TRBJ2-1; 10 nucleotides match TRBD2. CDR3 length: 18 amino acids. Trimming took 5 bases from V and 6 from J; bases not matched to a gene: 16. CDR1 is LNHDA and CDR2 is SQIVND in the germline V gene (reference sequence). CDR3 nucleotides: TGTGCCAGTAGTGGGCTAGCGGGAGTCTTTTCGTTGGGCAATGAGCAGTTCTTC. Its translation is CASSGLAGVFSLGNEQFF. The full variable domain, with the rest looked up from reference TRBV19 and TRBJ2-1, is DGGITQSPKYLFRKEGQNVTLSCEQNLNHDAMYWYRQDPGQGLRLIYYSQIVNDFQKGDIAEGYSVSREKKESFPLTVTSAQKNPTAFYLCASSGLAGVFSLGNEQFFGPGTRLTVL.

The chain joins TRBV11-2 to TRBJ2-5; D perhaps matches TRBD1 (6 bases). V was trimmed by 1 base and J by 4 bases, leaving 19 bases between them. This CDR3 is built from 17 residues. Germline loops: CDR1 SGHAT, CDR2 FQNNGV. For the CDR3, the DNA is TGTGCCAGCAGCTTAGGGGCCCATCGGACAGTTGGAGAGACCCAGTACTTC. Translation: CASSLGAHRTVGETQYF.

The V gene is TRBV6-6, the J gene TRBJ2-7; 10 nucleotides align to TRBD2. The length of the CDR3 is 14 residues. J gave up 6 bases and V 5 bases, and 7 bases lay outside the gene matches. Germline loops: CDR1 MNHNY, CDR2 SVGAGI (reference sequence). CDR3 DNA sequence: TGTGCCAGCAGTGGGACTAGCGCCCCTCCCGAGCAGTACTTC. It is translated as CASSGTSAPPEQYF.

The chain is built from TRBV30 and TRBJ1-2; D is uncertain. The CDR3 length is 12 residues. Between the trimmed V and J ends, which lost 5 bases and 4 bases, there was a span of 11 bases. CDR1 GTSNPN and CDR2 SVGIG come from the germline V gene (reference sequence). CDR3 nucleotide sequence: TGTGCCTGGGACGGGGAAACCTATGGCTACACCTTC. This encodes CAWDGETYGYTF.

The chain recombines TRBV7-3 with TRBJ2-2; 12 nucleotides agree with TRBD2. The CDR3 has 21 residues. The germline V gene has CDR1 SGHTA and CDR2 FQGTGA. V lost 1 base to trimming and J lost 6 bases; unmatched junction nucleotides: 18. CDR3 residues: CASSLNVGRTSGMPYPGELFF. DNA of the CDR3: TGTGCCAGCAGCTTAAATGTGGGGCGGACTAGCGGGATGCCCTACCCCGGGGAGCTGTTTTTT.

The J gene is TRBJ1-3, the V gene TRBV28; D not certain. With 5 bases removed from V and 0 bases from J, the gap between germline ends came to 14 bases. Germline-derived CDR1 and CDR2 are MDHEN and SYDVKM. The CDR3 has 16 amino acids. CDR3 in amino acids: CASSPLLRNSGNTIYF. CDR3 bases: TGTGCCAGCAGTCCCCTCTTGCGAAACTCTGGAAACACCATATATTTT. Full variable domain (remainder filled in from reference TRBV28 and TRBJ1-3): DVKVTQSSRYLVKRTGEKVFLECVQDMDHENMFWYRQDPGLGLRLIYFSYDVKMKEKGDIPEGYSVSREKKERFSLILESASTNQTSMYLCASSPLLRNSGNTIYFGEGSWLTVV.

The chain couples TRBV27 to TRBJ2-7; tentative D call: TRBD1 (6 bases). Germline CDR1 and CDR2: MNHEY and SMNVEV (reference sequence). V was shortened by 0 bases and J by 5 bases, with 20 bases between the two germline ends. CDR3 size: 17 residues. The DNA for the CDR3 is TGTGCCAGCAGTTTATCAGGTACAGGGCCTCTCCTAGACGAGCAGTACTTC. As protein: CASSLSGTGPLLDEQYF.

The rearrangement links TRBV9 to TRBJ2-2, with D maybe TRBD2 (6 bases). V lost 0 bases and J lost 6, with 15 bases in between. Germline V CDR1 and CDR2: SGDLS, YYNGEE. The CDR3 length is 16 residues. CDR3 in DNA: TGTGCCAGCAGCGTAGATTGGAGGGCGGGTCCCGGGGAGCTGTTTTTT. Translated: CASSVDWRAGPGELFF.

V is TRBV7-9 and J is TRBJ2-2, with 7 nucleotides matching TRBD1. The CDR3 has 16 amino acids. Losses at the gene ends were 3 bases for V and 0 bases for J; bases not matched to a gene: 4. Germline CDR1 SEHNR, CDR2 FQNEAQ (reference sequence). The DNA for the CDR3 is TGTGCCAGCAGCTTTTACCAGGGGGCGAACACCGGGGAGCTGTTTTTT. Protein product: CASSFYQGANTGELFF.

The chain carries TRBV19 and TRBJ2-7, with 10 positions matching TRBD1. The CDR3 sequence is 16 residues long. V lost 1 base and J lost 2; bases outside the gene matches: 5. CDR1 is LNHDA, CDR2 SQIVND, per germline (reference sequence). CDR3 residues: CASSIGTGTGAYEQYF. The CDR3 DNA sequence: TGTGCCAGTAGTATAGGGACCGGGACAGGGGCCTACGAGCAGTACTTC.

The chain has TRBV15 and TRBJ2-3, with a tentative D call TRBD1 (6 bases). V gave up 2 bases and J gave up 2 bases, with 11 bases separating them. This CDR3 contains 15 residues. CDR1 is LNHNV, CDR2 YYDKDF, per germline (reference sequence). This CDR3 reads CATSRLDSNTDTQYF. CDR3 sequence (DNA): TGTGCCACCAGCAGATTGGACAGTAACACAGATACGCAGTATTTT.

This rearrangement joins TRBV11-2 to TRBJ2-7; tentative D call: TRBD2 (5 bases). Germline values: CDR1 SGHAT, CDR2 FQNNGV. V was clipped by 3 bases and J by 0 bases, with 12 bases between them. CDR3 length equals 15 residues. CDR3 in DNA: TGTGCCAGCAGCTTGGACGGACTTGGCTCCTACGAGCAGTACTTC. Translation gives CASSLDGLGSYEQYF.

V is TRBV5-1 and J is TRBJ2-3; D is perhaps TRBD1 (5 bases). V lost 4 bases and J lost 0, with 15 bases in between. Germline CDR1 and CDR2: SGHRS and YFSETQ. The CDR3 length is 16 residues. Here the CDR3 reads CASSHHMQGSTDTQYF. CDR3 nucleotide sequence: TGCGCCAGCAGCCACCACATGCAGGGAAGCACAGATACGCAGTATTTT.